The 27 T cell receptor beta chains given below trace back to one sample, sequenced in a study. The sorted Tregs were CD4+CD25+CD127-/low cells. Via MiXCR, TCRdb re-called the 5' RACE reads, giving one row per CDR3 protein. The table records over 40,000 distinct CDR3 sequences, roughly a fifth of them present only once. Sequences were obtained from Tregs sorted from blood. The receptors here all came from a female donor with breast cancer.

The chain uses TRBV20-1 and TRBJ2-7, with a possible D match to TRBD2 (5 bases). Deletions cut 5 bases from V and 3 bases from J, with 11 bases between. Germline V gene data show CDR1 as DFQATT and CDR2 as SNEGSKA (reference sequence). The CDR3 covers 12 residues. This CDR3 reads CSAPWGDYEQYF. The DNA for the CDR3 is TGCAGTGCTCCCTGGGGAGACTACGAGCAGTACTTC.

Ten or more counts support this clonotype. This chain uses TRBV4-1 with TRBJ2-2; unclear D gene. V lost 0 bases, J lost 0 bases, and 8 bases lay in between. The CDR3 runs 16 residues. Per the germline V gene, CDR1 is MGHRA and CDR2 is YSYEKL. The CDR3 sequence: CASSQDRVANTGELFF. CDR3 bases: TGCGCCAGCAGCCAAGACAGAGTCGCGAACACCGGGGAGCTGTTTTTT.

As for this clonotype: One end of the junction is discordant with germline, which a read error may explain. This rearrangement joins TRBV7-3 to TRBJ1-1; D is ambiguous. The CDR3 totals 14 residues. CDR1 is SGHTA, CDR2 FQGTGA, per germline. For the CDR3, the DNA is TGTGCCGGCAGCTTAAGTGCGGGAAACACCGAAGCTTTCTTT. Translating gives CAGSLSAGNTEAFF.

This clonotype has a handful of counts. V gene TRBV21-1 combines with J gene TRBJ1-1; no check of the table's D call, TRBD1, against the DNA was made. TRBV21-1 counts as a pseudogene. The length of the CDR3 is 20 residues. DNA of the CDR3: TGTGCCAGCAGCCCAGCGCTTCGTTTGGGTAACAGGGTAGGGAACACTGAAGCTTTCTTT. As protein: CASSPALRLGNRVGNTEAFF.

A remark on this clonotype: Sequence at one end of the junction differs from germline and may be a read error. The V gene is TRBV6-5, the J gene TRBJ1-1, with 7 bases lining up with TRBD1. This CDR3 has 13 residues. The V gene's germline CDR1 is MNHEY and CDR2 SVGAGI. In DNA form, the CDR3 reads TGTACCAGCAGGTACGGGACAGCGACTGAAGCTTTCTTT. Its translation is CTSRYGTATEAFF.

This clonotype appeared many times. The gene calls are TRBV20-1 and TRBJ1-2, with 10 bases fitting TRBD1. J lost 4 bases, V lost 0 bases, and 5 bases had no gene match. The CDR3 totals 15 residues. CDR1 is DFQATT and CDR2 is SNEGSKA in the germline V gene (reference sequence). This chain's CDR3 is CSARERDRGTYGYTF. CDR3 coding DNA: TGCAGTGCTAGAGAACGGGACAGGGGAACCTATGGCTACACCTTC.

V is TRBV6-6 and J is TRBJ2-5, with D perhaps TRBD1 or TRBD2 (6 bases each). Germline CDR1 is MNHNY and CDR2 is SVGAGI (reference sequence). The CDR3 extends over 15 amino acids. The ends were cut back, 2 bases at V and 3 bases at J, with 13 bases in the middle. CDR3 loop: CASSYPRGREETQYF. The CDR3, as DNA: TGTGCCAGCAGTTACCCCCGGGGGCGGGAAGAGACCCAGTACTTC.

This chain uses TRBV4-1 with TRBJ2-1; 8 nucleotides line up with TRBD2. The CDR3 runs 15 residues. Germline-derived CDR1 and CDR2 are MGHRA and YSYEKL. The junction had 1 base not matched to a gene; V was cut back by 0 bases and J by 3 bases. This CDR3 is CASSQETSGYNEQFF. The DNA for the CDR3 is TGCGCCAGCAGCCAAGAAACTAGCGGCTACAATGAGCAGTTCTTC.

A few counts support this clonotype. The rearrangement links TRBV4-1 to TRBJ1-4; 9 bases are a match to TRBD1. This CDR3 has 15 residues. Germline values: CDR1 MGHRA, CDR2 YSYEKL. The V segment lost 3 bases and the J segment 3 bases; nucleotides outside the gene matches: 2. The CDR3 nucleotides are TGCGCCAGCAGCCAGAGGGACAGGGCTAATGAAAAACTGTTTTTT. Protein: CASSQRDRANEKLFF.

This clonotype was detected ten times or more. This chain joins TRBV6-5 and TRBJ2-2; TRBD2 matches at 8 bases. The CDR3 is 18 residues long. V trimming: 6 bases; J trimming: 2 bases; junction bases outside the gene matches: 14. The V gene's germline CDR1 is MNHEY and CDR2 SVGAGI. DNA for the CDR3: TGTGCCAGCAGGAGCGGGAGTTATGGCTTATCTAACACCGGGGAGCTGTTTTTT. Amino acids: CASRSGSYGLSNTGELFF.

This clonotype was recorded many times. This sequence joins TRBV15 and TRBJ2-5; no firm D call. The CDR3 has 13 amino acids. Germline V gene lookup returns CDR1 LNHNV and CDR2 YYDKDF (reference sequence). Trimming stripped 0 bases from V and 7 bases from J, with 9 bases between. The CDR3 is CATSRDKSGTQYF. In DNA, the CDR3 is TGTGCCACCAGCAGAGATAAGAGTGGGACCCAGTACTTC.

V gene TRBV4-1 combines with J gene TRBJ1-1, with D uncertain. Per the germline V gene, CDR1 is MGHRA and CDR2 is YSYEKL. The V end lost 0 bases, the J end lost 3 bases, and 8 bases lay between the germline ends. The CDR3 contains 14 residues. The CDR3 sequence is CASSQETGDTEAFF. In DNA form, the CDR3 reads TGCGCCAGCAGCCAAGAGACCGGGGACACTGAAGCTTTCTTT.

The CDR3 DNA follows: TGTGCCAGCAGCGCCCCGGGACAGGCGTCTCTAGGGGCCAACGTCCTGACTTTC. It is translated as CASSAPGQASLGANVLTF. V is TRBV7-9 and J is TRBJ2-6, with 8 bases that match TRBD1. The CDR3 is 18 residues long. V was pared by 5 bases and J by 4 bases, with 13 bases of the junction left unmatched. The germline V gene has CDR1 SEHNR and CDR2 FQNEAQ (reference sequence).

This clonotype has ten or more counts. The CDR3 sequence is CSADGGLRGEQYF. CDR3 coding DNA: TGCAGCGCCGATGGGGGGTTGCGCGGCGAGCAGTACTTC. The rearrangement links TRBV29-1 to TRBJ2-7; weak D call: TRBD2 (6 bases). The CDR3 length is 13 residues. CDR1 is SQVTM and CDR2 is ANQGSEA in the germline V gene. V was pared by 7 bases and J by 6 bases, with 19 bases between.

This chain uses TRBV20-1 with TRBJ2-5, with 10 bases that match TRBD2. CDR3 length: 15 residues. Unmatched junction bases numbered 4, after V lost 1 base and J lost 2 bases. Germline V gives CDR1 DFQATT, CDR2 SNEGSKA (reference sequence). The CDR3 is CSARGSAGGQETQYF. CDR3 bases: TGCAGTGCTAGAGGGTCAGCGGGAGGGCAAGAGACCCAGTACTTC.

As for this clonotype: No conserved phenylalanine or tryptophan ends this CDR3, so it is likely a read error. The V call is TRBV5-1, the J call TRBJ1-1; 11 bases are shared with TRBD1. With V trimmed by 4 bases and J by 3 bases, 11 bases remained unmatched. CDR3 length equals 17 residues. The germline gives CDR1 SGHRS, CDR2 YFSETQ. This CDR3 is CASSQAGQGAKYTEAFC. The DNA for the CDR3 is TGCGCCAGCAGCCAGGCCGGACAGGGGGCAAAGTACACTGAAGCTTTCTGT.

This CDR3 reads CSVRDFGYEQYF. CDR3 coding DNA: TGCAGCGTGCGGGACTTTGGATATGAGCAGTACTTC. The chain employs TRBV29-1 and TRBJ2-7, with a tentative D call TRBD2 (6 bases). V was cut by 6 bases and J by 7 bases, with 16 bases left in between. CDR3 length: 12 amino acids. In germline, CDR1 is SQVTM, CDR2 ANQGSEA.

This clonotype was seen more than once but under ten times. This chain joins TRBV29-1 and TRBJ2-5; D is unclear. V was trimmed by 0 bases and J by 4 bases, leaving 21 bases between them. CDR3 length: 17 residues. CDR1 and CDR2 (germline): SQVTM, ANQGSEA. Written as DNA, the CDR3 is TGCAGCGTTGAAGAGGTGCCCTGGAAGCTTCCAGGAGAGACCCAGTACTTC. Protein product: CSVEEVPWKLPGETQYF.

This clonotype appeared a few times. The chain recombines TRBV21-1 with TRBJ2-5; TRBD2, as called in the table, went unchecked against the DNA. TRBV21-1 corresponds to a pseudogene. CDR3 length: 14 residues. CDR3: CASTLPLGEETQYF. The CDR3 coding sequence is TGTGCCAGCACCCTCCCCCTCGGGGAAGAGACCCAGTACTTC.

This clonotype was seen only once. The rearrangement uses TRBV7-9 and TRBJ2-7; tentative D call: TRBD2 (6 bases). The germline CDR1 and CDR2 sequences are SEHNR and FQNEAQ (reference sequence). Trimming removed 5 bases at V and 5 bases at J, with 13 bases between. CDR3 length equals 13 residues. The CDR3 DNA sequence: TGTGCCAGCAGCCCGAGCGGGCACAACGAGCAGTACTTC. Its protein product is CASSPSGHNEQYF. The whole variable domain, filled in from reference TRBV7-9 and TRBJ2-7, reads DTGVSQNPRHKITKRGQNVTFRCDPISEHNRLYWYRQTLGQGPEFLTYFQNEAQLEKSRLLSDRFSAERPKGSFSTLEIQRTEQGDSAMYLCASSPSGHNEQYFGPGTRLTVT.

This chain uses TRBV6-6 with TRBJ2-2; no reliable D call. The germline V and J ends were trimmed by 0 bases and 4 bases, with 9 bases remaining between them. The CDR3 totals 15 residues. The germline V gene encodes CDR1 MNHNY and CDR2 SVGAGI (reference sequence). CDR3 sequence reads: CASSYSRSGTGELFF. CDR3 sequence (DNA): TGTGCCAGCAGTTACTCGCGGTCTGGCACCGGGGAGCTGTTTTTT.

The chain carries TRBV29-1 and TRBJ2-7, with D hard to call. Germline CDR1 SQVTM, CDR2 ANQGSEA. Between the trimmed V and J ends, which lost 5 bases and 0 bases, there was a span of 14 bases. There are 14 residues in the CDR3. DNA of the CDR3: TGCAGCGTTTCTTACTGGGTGAGCTCCTACGAGCAGTACTTC. Its translation is CSVSYWVSSYEQYF.

The sample holds many counts of this clonotype. This rearrangement joins TRBV2 to TRBJ1-5; a possible D gene is TRBD1 (6 bases). Germline V gives CDR1 SNHLY, CDR2 FYNNEI. The CDR3 contains 14 residues. Between the trimmed V and J ends, which lost 2 bases and 6 bases, there was a span of 11 bases. CDR3 in amino acids: CASSETGMGQPQHF. For the CDR3, the DNA is TGTGCCAGCAGTGAAACAGGGATGGGTCAGCCCCAGCATTTT.

This clonotype showed up just a few times. The rearrangement joins TRBV27 to TRBJ2-1; D is uncertain. The CDR3 consists of 17 residues. V dropped 2 bases and J dropped 6 bases, with 20 bases sitting between them. CDR1 is MNHEY, CDR2 SMNVEV, per germline (reference sequence). CDR3 sequence reads: CASSLLLSGNRINEQFF. DNA for the CDR3: TGTGCCAGCAGTTTACTCCTATCCGGCAATCGTATCAATGAGCAGTTCTTC.

This clonotype has a handful of counts. J is TRBJ2-6 and V is TRBV12-3 or TRBV12-4; TRBD1 aligns across 7 bases. Trimming at V came to 6 bases and at J to 1 base, leaving 12 bases not matched to a gene. The CDR3 is 18 amino acids. The DNA for the CDR3 is TGTGCCAGCAGACCCTCGACAGGGCAGGGTTCTGGGGCCAACGTCCTGACTTTC. Translated: CASRPSTGQGSGANVLTF.

Note on this clonotype: This may be a read error, as it is one base from a much larger clone. The chain couples TRBV28 to TRBJ2-1; TRBD2 agrees at 13 bases. This CDR3 has 16 amino acids. The V gene's germline CDR1 is MDHEN and CDR2 SYDVKM. The CDR3 region is CASSPSGTSGINEQSF. The CDR3 region has the DNA TGTGCCAGCAGTCCATCCGGGACTAGCGGGATTAATGAGCAGTCCTTC.

This clonotype was observed many times. The chain recombines TRBV6-5 with TRBJ2-5, with D unresolved. The CDR3 has 14 amino acids. V was clipped by 0 bases and J by 5 bases, with 10 bases between them. The germline V gene has CDR1 MNHEY and CDR2 SVGAGI. CDR3 nucleotide sequence: TGTGCCAGCAGTTACTCAAGGGATGACGAGACCCAGTACTTC. Translating it yields CASSYSRDDETQYF.